These 22 T cell receptor beta chains came from one sample sequenced in a study of blood T cells in healthy people across ages. The authors ran a second PCR of 7 to 11 cycles using a sample-barcoded 5' primer and a J-beta primer mix. TCRdb itself ran the 5' RACE reads through MiXCR, one entry per CDR3 protein. The sample holds about 690,000 distinct CDR3 sequences, around 41% seen once. Sequencing input: blood. These receptors all stem from an older man in good health.

This clonotype occurred a few times. The V call is TRBV4-3, the J call TRBJ2-3; possible D gene TRBD2, 7 bases. V lost 4 bases to trimming and J lost 1 base, with 15 bases between them. CDR1 and CDR2 from the germline V gene are LGHNA and YSLEER. The CDR3 sequence is 16 residues long. CDR3 sequence (DNA): TGCGCCAGCAGCCTAGGGGGGGGGGCACGCACAGATACGCAGTATTTT. Its translation: CASSLGGGARTDTQYF.

V and J are TRBV6-2 or TRBV6-3 and TRBJ2-7; 7 positions match TRBD1. J was trimmed by 4 bases and V by 5 bases; bases with no gene match: 8. Germline V CDR1 and CDR2: MNHEY, SVGEGT. This CDR3 is 14 amino acids long. For the CDR3, the DNA is TGTGCCAGCAGTGTCGACAGGGTCCTTTACGAGCAGTACTTC. It is translated as CASSVDRVLYEQYF.

This clonotype has ten or more counts. The chain joins TRBV7-2 to TRBJ2-1; 9 bases are a match to TRBD1. The junction had 4 bases not matched to a gene; V was cut back by 0 bases and J by 4 bases. CDR3 size: 16 residues. CDR1 and CDR2 from the germline V gene are SGHTA and FQGNSA. The CDR3 protein is CASSLALGTGYNEQFF. Here the CDR3 DNA reads TGTGCCAGCAGCTTAGCGCTAGGGACAGGGTACAATGAGCAGTTCTTC. The complete variable domain, with remaining parts taken from reference TRBV7-2 and TRBJ2-1, reads GAGVSQSPSNKVTEKGKDVELRCDPISGHTALYWYRQSLGQGLEFLIYFQGNSAPDKSGLPSDRFSAERTGGSVSTLTIQRTQQEDSAVYLCASSLALGTGYNEQFFGPGTRLTVL.

This clonotype was seen a handful of times. The rearrangement links TRBV4-2 to TRBJ2-2; 7 nucleotides align to TRBD2. Unmatched junction bases numbered 4, after V lost 3 bases and J lost 0 bases. CDR3 length: 16 residues. Germline V lookup: CDR1 LGHNA, CDR2 YNFKEQ. CDR3 sequence: CASSQASGTNTGELFF. The CDR3 DNA is TGTGCCAGCAGCCAGGCTAGCGGAACGAACACCGGGGAGCTGTTTTTT.

Worth noting for this clonotype: A much larger clone lies a single base off, so this may be a read error. This sequence joins TRBV28 and TRBJ2-5; D call uncertain. The DNA end favors TRBJ2-7, so the J call may be wrong. The germline gives CDR1 MDHEN, CDR2 SYDVKM. The CDR3 totals 16 residues. DNA of the CDR3: TGTGCCAGCAGTTTAAGTGATACGGGCCATGCCCACGAGCAGTACTTC. The encoded protein is CASSLSDTGHAHEQYF.

The rearrangement uses TRBV5-1 and TRBJ2-7; the match to TRBD2 covers 10 bases. The CDR3 is made up of 17 amino acids. The germline gives CDR1 SGHRS, CDR2 YFSETQ. With 1 base clipped from V and 7 bases from J, the junction kept 14 bases outside the gene matches. The CDR3 coding sequence is TGCGCCAGCAGCTTGATGCCTAGCGGGAGTGTGGGTAATGAGCAGTACTTC. Its translation is CASSLMPSGSVGNEQYF. The complete variable domain, with remaining parts taken from reference TRBV5-1 and TRBJ2-7, reads KAGVTQTPRYLIKTRGQQVTLSCSPISGHRSVSWYQQTPGQGLQFLFEYFSETQRNKGNFPGRFSGRQFSNSRSEMNVSTLELGDSALYLCASSLMPSGSVGNEQYFGPGTRLTVT.

The rearrangement joins TRBV20-1 to TRBJ1-2; D possibly corresponds to TRBD1 (6 bases). CDR3 length: 12 residues. Trimming left V 5 bases short and J 7 bases short, with 14 bases between. In germline, CDR1 is DFQATT, CDR2 SNEGSKA (reference sequence). CDR3 coding DNA: TGCAGTGCTGACAACAGGGCTTCTGGCTACACCTTC. Its translation is CSADNRASGYTF.

The chain links TRBV5-6 to TRBJ1-6; a possible D gene is TRBD1 (5 bases). CDR1 and CDR2 (germline): SGHDT, YYEEEE. The ends were cut back, 2 bases at V and 9 bases at J, with 15 bases in the middle. This CDR3 is built from 15 residues. Here the CDR3 reads CASSFFQGIGSPLHF. In DNA form, the CDR3 reads TGTGCCAGCAGCTTTTTCCAGGGTATCGGTTCACCCCTCCACTTT.

This clonotype was seen repeatedly, ten times or more. This chain connects TRBV29-1 to TRBJ2-1; the match to TRBD2 covers 7 bases. The trim removed 8 bases at V and 4 bases at J, leaving 5 bases unmatched. The CDR3 covers 12 residues. Germline V gene data show CDR1 as SQVTM and CDR2 as ANQGSEA. CDR3 sequence reads: CSIQGGYNEQFF. The CDR3 DNA follows: TGCAGCATCCAGGGAGGGTACAATGAGCAGTTCTTC.

The chain carries TRBV24-1 and TRBJ2-1; 13 bases map to TRBD2. This CDR3 contains 16 residues. Germline trimming cut 3 bases from V and 6 bases from J; bases unmatched to any gene: 4. CDR1 KGHDR and CDR2 SFDVKD come from the germline V gene. The CDR3 nucleotides read TGTGCCACCAGTGATCCCGGACTAGCGGGGGCCAATGAGCAGTTCTTC. It codes for CATSDPGLAGANEQFF.

The sample holds a few counts of this clonotype. The rearrangement joins TRBV6-2 or TRBV6-3 to TRBJ2-5; D ambiguous. The ends were cut back, 0 bases at V and 2 bases at J, with 16 bases in the middle. The V gene's germline CDR1 is MNHEY and CDR2 SVGEGT. This CDR3 comprises 17 residues. For the CDR3, the DNA is TGTGCCAGCAGTTACTCGATTGGGCAGGATGTACAAGAGACCCAGTACTTC. It encodes CASSYSIGQDVQETQYF.

The rearrangement links TRBV24-1 to TRBJ2-2; 11 bases match TRBD1. Germline V CDR1 and CDR2: KGHDR, SFDVKD. There are 20 residues in the CDR3. The V segment lost 4 bases and the J segment 1 base; nucleotides outside the gene matches: 13. The CDR3, as DNA: TGTGCCACCAGTGAACACGGACAGGGGGCTCCAGGCGTGAACACCGGGGAGCTGTTTTTT. This sequence encodes CATSEHGQGAPGVNTGELFF.

This clonotype turned up a few times. The chain combines TRBV3-1 with TRBJ1-2, with 10 bases matching TRBD1. Germline loops: CDR1 LGHDT, CDR2 YNNKEL (reference sequence). The CDR3 length is 17 residues. V shed 2 bases, J shed 4 bases, and the junction held 10 bases outside the gene matches. The CDR3 is CASSQQALRQGAYGYTF. In DNA, the CDR3 is TGTGCCAGCAGCCAACAAGCGTTACGACAGGGGGCCTATGGCTACACCTTC. Filled out from reference TRBV3-1 and TRBJ1-2, the complete variable domain reads DTAVSQTPKYLVTQMGNDKSIKCEQNLGHDTMYWYKQDSKKFLKIMFSYNNKELIINETVPNRFSPKSPDKAHLNLHINSLELGDSAVYFCASSQQALRQGAYGYTFGSGTRLTVV.

This clonotype was detected a few times. The rearrangement uses TRBV20-1 and TRBJ2-4; D is unclear. Trimming removed 1 base from V and 1 base from J, with 20 bases in between. CDR1 is DFQATT, CDR2 SNEGSKA, per germline (reference sequence). The CDR3 consists of 18 residues. The CDR3 sequence is CSARAHNLGLRAKNIQYF. CDR3 bases: TGCAGTGCTAGAGCACACAACCTCGGTTTGAGGGCCAAAAACATTCAGTACTTC.

This clonotype was detected only a few times. The J gene is TRBJ2-7, the V gene TRBV12-3 or TRBV12-4, with 7 bases matching TRBD1. This CDR3 spans 16 amino acids. V dropped 1 base and J dropped 2; count of bases not matched to a gene: 8. The CDR3 reads CASSLETGRGTYEQYF. CDR3 DNA sequence: TGTGCCAGCAGTTTAGAGACAGGGCGAGGCACCTACGAGCAGTACTTC.

The chain recombines TRBV18 with TRBJ2-7, with TRBD1 identical over 10 bases. J gave up 6 bases and V 2 bases, and 13 bases lay outside the gene matches. Germline V gives CDR1 KGHSH, CDR2 LQKENI. The CDR3 consists of 17 residues. The chain's CDR3 is CASSPERQGAISGEQYF. The CDR3 nucleotides read TGTGCCAGCTCACCAGAGAGACAGGGGGCGATTTCGGGCGAGCAGTACTTC.

The rearrangement links TRBV5-1 to TRBJ2-1; maybe TRBD2 (7 bases). The CDR3 consists of 16 residues. Germline-derived CDR1 and CDR2 are SGHRS and YFSETQ. Trimming removed 3 bases from V and 4 bases from J, with 17 bases in between. CDR3 DNA: TGCGCCAGCAGCTCGGGGGGCCGGTCTACTTACAATGAGCAGTTCTTC. It codes for CASSSGGRSTYNEQFF.

This chain links TRBV7-8 with TRBJ2-5; possibly TRBD1 for D (6 bases). This CDR3 comprises 15 residues. Germline CDR1 SGHVS, CDR2 FQNEAQ. V dropped 3 bases and J dropped 2 bases, with 13 bases sitting between them. The CDR3 region has the DNA TGTGCCAGCAGCTTCGTCAGGGGTTTACAAGAGACCCAGTACTTC. The encoded protein is CASSFVRGLQETQYF. The variable domain in full, completed from reference TRBV7-8 and TRBJ2-5, reads GAGVSQSPRYKVAKRGQDVALRCDPISGHVSLFWYQQALGQGPEFLTYFQNEAQLDKSGLPSDRFFAERPEGSVSTLKIQRTQQEDSAVYLCASSFVRGLQETQYFGPGTRLLVL.

The rearrangement joins TRBV12-3 or TRBV12-4 to TRBJ2-7; D perhaps matches TRBD1 (6 bases). The CDR3 spans 14 residues. V lost 5 bases, J lost 2 bases, and 13 bases lay in between. The DNA for the CDR3 is TGTGCCAGCAGTACCGGGACAAACACCTACGAGCAGTACTTC. Protein: CASSTGTNTYEQYF.

The V call is TRBV29-1, the J call TRBJ2-1, with TRBD2 matching over 8 bases. The germline V gene has CDR1 SQVTM and CDR2 ANQGSEA. This CDR3 region has 16 residues. The J segment lost 2 bases and the V segment lost 1 base, leaving 7 bases of the junction unmatched. CDR3 protein: CSVEGISGTTYNEQFF. CDR3 DNA sequence: TGCAGCGTTGAAGGTATTAGCGGGACCACCTACAATGAGCAGTTCTTC.

Only a few counts were recorded for this clonotype. The chain is built from TRBV9 and TRBJ2-3; 11 nucleotides align to TRBD1. Per germline, CDR1 SGDLS and CDR2 YYNGEE. The CDR3 runs to 17 residues. The J segment lost 0 bases and the V segment lost 0 bases, leaving 3 bases of the junction unmatched. CDR3 coding DNA: TGTGCCAGCAGCGTAGAGGGACAGGGGGTTAGCACAGATACGCAGTATTTT. It encodes CASSVEGQGVSTDTQYF.

The chain is built from TRBV6-5 and TRBJ2-7; TRBD1 matches 8 bases. This CDR3 spans 15 amino acids. From germline, CDR1 is MNHEY and CDR2 SVGAGI. Germline trimming cut 4 bases from V and 3 bases from J; bases unmatched to any gene: 8. In nucleotides, the CDR3 is TGTGCCAGCAGTTCCCCAAGGACAGGGCGCTACGAGCAGTACTTC. It specifies CASSSPRTGRYEQYF.